These 12 T cell receptor beta chains share one sample of origin, sequenced in a study of blood T cell repertoires in COVID-19. The table came from immunoSEQ multiplex PCR; TCRdb's copy has only in-frame clones and leaves some out. Found here are approximately 360,000 clones, nearly 90% of them singletons; the top ten hold around 6.3%. Specimen: peripheral blood. The receptors were sampled from a man between 18 and 35 years old with active or convalescent COVID-19.

The chain links TRBV29-1 to TRBJ2-7; 8 bases are shared with TRBD1. Germline V gene lookup returns CDR1 SQVTM and CDR2 ANQGSEA. CDR3 length: 15 amino acids. Trimming cost V 5 bases and J 3 bases; bases outside gene matches: 12. The CDR3 region is CSVLPGGPPYYEQYF. The CDR3 bases are TGCAGCGTTCTCCCAGGGGGCCCACCCTACTACGAGCAGTACTTC.

J is TRBJ2-7 and V is TRBV7-3, with TRBD1 matching 8 bases. This CDR3 region has 13 residues. V shed 3 bases and J 5 bases; nucleotides not matched to a gene: 3. Germline assignment: CDR1 SGHTA and CDR2 FQGTGA. CDR3 region: CASSLDREDEQYF. CDR3 in DNA: TGTGCCAGCAGCTTGGACAGGGAAGACGAGCAGTACTTC. Based on the CDR3 plus reference TRBV7-3 and TRBJ2-7, the full variable domain is GAGVSQTPSNKVTEKGKYVELRCDPISGHTALYWYRQSLGQGPEFLIYFQGTGAADDSGLPNDRFFAVRPEGSVSTLKIQRTERGDSAVYLCASSLDREDEQYFGPGTRLTVT.

A note on this clone: Other DNA sequences in this specimen translate into the identical CDR3. The chain employs TRBV9 and TRBJ1-2; the D is unclear. The CDR3 is 14 amino acids. V was pared by 0 bases and J by 2 bases, with 8 bases between. Germline assignment: CDR1 SGDLS and CDR2 YYNGEE. The CDR3 sequence: CASSVGGGNYGYTF. Written as DNA, the CDR3 is TGTGCCAGCAGCGTAGGAGGCGGGAACTATGGCTACACCTTC. Full variable domain (remainder filled in from reference TRBV9 and TRBJ1-2): DSGVTQTPKHLITATGQRVTLRCSPRSGDLSVYWYQQSLDQGLQFLIQYYNGEERAKGNILERFSAQQFPDLHSELNLSSLELGDSALYFCASSVGGGNYGYTFGSGTRLTVV.

The chain links TRBV10-3 to TRBJ2-7; weak D call: TRBD2 (7 bases). The CDR3 has 12 residues. The germline CDR1 and CDR2 sequences are ENHRY and SYGVKD. The V gene lost 11 bases and the J gene lost 4 bases, with 15 bases spanning the gap. This CDR3 reads CAGGGDQYEQYF. As DNA, the CDR3 is TGTGCCGGAGGGGGGGATCAGTACGAGCAGTACTTC.

This clone was seen just once. The gene calls are TRBV7-8 and TRBJ2-4; D perhaps matches TRBD1 (6 bases). The CDR3 consists of 17 residues. Germline V gives CDR1 SGHVS, CDR2 FQNEAQ. The V gene lost 5 bases and the J gene lost 1 base, with 18 bases spanning the gap. CDR3 in DNA: TGTGCCAGCAGCCCCAGATCCAGGGGCACGGCCAAAAACATTCAGTACTTC. Protein sequence: CASSPRSRGTAKNIQYF.

The rearrangement uses TRBV9 and TRBJ1-4; 8 nucleotides align to TRBD1. From germline, CDR1 is SGDLS and CDR2 YYNGEE. Trimming cost V 4 bases and J 7 bases; bases outside gene matches: 9. This CDR3 is 15 amino acids long. In DNA form, the CDR3 reads TGTGCCAGCAGCCCCCAGGCAGGGGGCTTTGAAAAACTGTTTTTT. Translating gives CASSPQAGGFEKLFF.

The CDR3 loop is CATSRRNPSTGLYGYTF. The DNA for the CDR3 is TGTGCCACCAGCAGGCGGAACCCATCGACAGGGCTCTATGGCTACACCTTC. J is TRBJ1-2 and V is TRBV15, with 7 bases that match TRBD1. V was clipped by 3 bases and J by 4 bases; unmatched bases: 14. This CDR3 has 17 amino acids. CDR1 and CDR2 from the germline V gene are LNHNV and YYDKDF (reference sequence). The complete variable domain, with remaining parts taken from reference TRBV15 and TRBJ1-2, reads DAMVIQNPRYQVTQFGKPVTLSCSQTLNHNVMYWYQQKSSQAPKLLFHYYDKDFNNEADTPDNFQSRRPNTSFCFLDIRSPGLGDTAMYLCATSRRNPSTGLYGYTFGSGTRLTVV.

This clone was seen once. This sequence joins TRBV11-1 and TRBJ1-1; 7 bases are a match to TRBD1. J lost 0 bases, V lost 6 bases, and 7 bases had no gene match. Germline V gene data show CDR1 as SGHAT and CDR2 as FQDESV (reference sequence). This CDR3 is built from 15 residues. The CDR3 DNA reads TGTGCCAGCAGTCTCGTCAGGGGGGTGAACACTGAAGCTTTCTTT. It encodes CASSLVRGVNTEAFF.

The chain recombines TRBV6-6 with TRBJ1-5, with TRBD1 as a possible D gene (5 bases). The germline V gene encodes CDR1 MNHNY and CDR2 SVGAGI (reference sequence). The V and J ends lost 0 bases and 8 bases respectively, with 11 bases between them. This CDR3 region has 14 residues. The CDR3, as DNA: TGTGCCAGCAGTTACTCTCAGGGATTTGAGCCCCAGCATTTT. Its protein is CASSYSQGFEPQHF.

The genes are TRBV5-6 and TRBJ1-2; TRBD1 matches at 8 bases. Germline CDR1 SGHDT, CDR2 YYEEEE. The V and J ends lost 4 bases and 4 bases, in that order; junction bases with no gene match: 6. This CDR3 has 14 amino acids. The CDR3, as DNA: TGTGCCAGCAGCCCACAGGGGGTGGTCTATGGCTACACCTTC. It codes for CASSPQGVVYGYTF. The complete variable domain, with remaining parts taken from reference TRBV5-6 and TRBJ1-2, reads DAGVTQSPTHLIKTRGQQVTLRCSPKSGHDTVSWYQQALGQGPQFIFQYYEEEERQRGNFPDRFSGHQFPNYSSELNVNALLLGDSALYLCASSPQGVVYGYTFGSGTRLTVV.

The chain is built from TRBV7-6 and TRBJ1-6; 10 bases match TRBD1. Germline lookup yields CDR1 SGHVS and CDR2 FNYEAQ. The CDR3 consists of 15 residues. V dropped 1 base and J dropped 9; count of bases not matched to a gene: 3. The CDR3 DNA sequence: TGTGCCAGCAGCTTAGTTAGGACAGGGGGTTCACCCCTCCACTTT. Protein: CASSLVRTGGSPLHF.

The rearrangement links TRBV6-5 to TRBJ1-2; D gene uncertain. The CDR3 covers 12 residues. In germline, CDR1 is MNHEY, CDR2 SVGAGI. Between the trimmed V and J ends, which lost 2 bases and 8 bases, there was a span of 9 bases. DNA for the CDR3: TGTGCCAGCAGTTACCCGGGTAGGGGCTACACCTTC. Protein: CASSYPGRGYTF.